This T cell receptor (beta chain) was obtained from a study of cytomegalovirus exposure and HLA in healthy donors (dated by TCRdb to about 2017). In terms of the full investigation: According to an earlier analysis of 587 of the donors, 200 million or so T cells yielded roughly 110 million unique TCR beta sequences and about 300 Gb of sequence data. Roughly 300 gigabases of sequencing data and approximately 93 million unique TCR sequences were included in an early release covering several hundred HLA-typed donors. The genetic ancestry cluster associated with self-reported Caucasian donors included 81% of the roughly 400 genotyped donors. The aim of the study was to test whether cataloging public T cell receptors could identify signatures of past pathogen exposure. The study used immunosequencing to profile the T cell repertoires of 670 or so subjects and linked those repertoires to cytomegalovirus serostatus. Besides the first cohort of approximately 670 subjects, a separate validation cohort made up of 120 or so different subjects was used. To predict cytomegalovirus infection status, the study brought together high-throughput TCR immunosequencing, statistical association of individual TCRs with disease status, and machine learning. A later analysis re-examined previously published TCR beta repertoires from several hundred donors and added high-resolution HLA genotyping to investigate patterns of TCR occurrence. Rather than drawing on any new phenotypic data, the later analysis identified candidate immune exposures from TCR beta sequences and the way those sequences occurred across donors. In an earlier analysis of around 540 of the donors, high-throughput TCR beta sequencing was used to judge whether each TCR beta V gene segment behaved as functional or pseudogenic. Donor age, sex, ethnicity and CMV serostatus were compiled alongside the repertoire data. A later genetic analysis took genome-wide SNP genotypes for about three fifths of the 666 donors and used that subset as a discovery cohort. All discovery cohort repertoires had been generated using a single sequencing platform. HLA typing covered class I and class II loci at four-digit resolution. The number of donors typed differed by locus, with 629-630 for A, B, C, DRB1 and DQB1, more than 500 for DQA1, over 600 for DPA1, and roughly 450 for DPB1. Roughly 5 DR-DQ haplotypes were handled as single units for association and clustering, since linkage in the cohort was strong. Among around 400 genotyped donors of the cohort, an average of 235,054 unique TCR beta nucleotide sequences were sequenced per donor, roughly a sixth of them non-productive.

At the junction V is shortened by 3 bases and J by 2 bases; bases outside the gene matches: 3. Sequences SGHAT (CDR1) and FQNNGV (CDR2) are obtained from the germline V gene. CDR3 length: 15 amino acids, cysteine to phenylalanine. Only CDR3 DNA remains: 45 bases, in frame from the first base. Concerning this clone itself: Its specific antigen is unknown. Qualities for individual bases were not recorded, and no much larger clone is one base off.

In total, over 600 healthy bone marrow donors made up the cohort. Cohort members were all nominally healthy when sampled, although unrecorded immune exposures were likely present. The donor was CMV seropositive and belonged to the group of 250 to 300 seropositive cohort members. A peripheral blood sample was provided by each donor, and peripheral blood mononuclear cells were used for TCR beta sequencing. Genomic DNA extraction from the blood cell samples was performed with the Qiagen DNeasy Blood Extraction Kit. The library was made by the immunoSEQ multiplex PCR assay. The multiplex PCR relied on a mix of 60 forward primers for TCR Vbeta segments and 13 reverse primers for TCR Jbeta segments. The CDR3 region of rearranged TCR beta genes was amplified from genomic DNA with a multiplex PCR assay. The Illumina HiSeq System was used to sequence the amplified TCR beta libraries as 87-base-pair reads. The published analysis was carried out like this. In a later analysis, tens of millions of unique TCR beta chains were counted across the approximately 640 repertoires, and approximately 9.9 million of these chains were shared by at least two donors. To remove PCR and sequencing errors, raw reads were error-corrected and collapsed into unique sequences using a nearest-neighbor algorithm that merged closely related sequences. CDR3 sequences were aligned to IMGT reference sequences to assign V, D and J gene segments. Each retained sequence needed at least a six-nucleotide match to both a V gene segment and a J gene segment. Rearrangements were called productive when the CDR3 lacked stop codons and stayed in frame with V and J; all others were non-productive. CDR3 was defined according to IMGT convention as the region running from the second conserved V-encoded cysteine to the conserved J-encoded phenylalanine. In an earlier analysis of 550 to 650 of the donors, sequences lacking an unambiguous match to a single V gene segment were excluded. In an earlier analysis of approximately 500 of the donors, a V segment was called functional when productive rearrangements were above 56.7%, and segregating when the standard deviation between donors exceeded 5%. A statistical classification framework was developed to diagnose cytomegalovirus status using the catalog of TCR beta chain sequences. In a later analysis, TCR nucleotide sequences were compared against IMGT/GENE-DB human TR gene sequences so that V and J genes could be assigned. Using the TCRdist pipeline, a later analysis assigned CDR3 sequences along with most-parsimonious VDJ recombination scenarios. In a later analysis, each TCR beta chain was defined by its CDR3 amino acid sequence together with its V-gene family, and reads without a unique V-gene family were excluded. A later analysis removed 500 to 650 highly shared, low-generation-probability nucleotide sequences to deal with suspected cross-contamination and a sequencing artifact. A later analysis calculated a clonal expansion index for each public chain from normalized within-repertoire ranks of inferred template counts. A later analysis computed generation probabilities with a VDJ recombination model fitted to out-of-frame rearrangements, and checked the results against IGoR. A later analysis scored TCR-TCR, TCR-HLA and TCR-CMV co-occurrence with hypergeometric tests, applying a repertoire-size bias correction to TCR pairs. To estimate false discovery rates, a later analysis permuted the HLA or CMV assignments 20 times. In a later analysis, co-occurring TCRs were grouped using DBSCAN, with TCRdist sequence similarity added in when clustering inside HLA-allele-positive subsets. Repertoires with fewer than 30,000 or more than 120,000 public chains, plus five repertoires with anomalous nucleotide sharing, were excluded from co-occurrence clustering. This immuneACCESS table, as held by TCRdb, lists in-frame sequences with V and J called but not all clones. Of the missing ones, under half trace to an unresolved V gene in checked studies; the others have no known cause. The DNA gave D and trimming, while V, J and clone size come from that table. In this sample the table shows about 150,000 clones, 70% to 85% of which occur a single time. The top ten hold around 7% of the sample.

The investigation overall reported the following: In a later analysis, the rate of TCR association differed among HLA loci, with DRB1 alleles having the most associated TCRs and HLA-C alleles having the fewest. Assigning TCR associations to individual alleles was difficult when HLA alleles, especially DR and DQ, strongly co-occurred. Linkage disequilibrium might explain the correlated functional status among segregating V segments, but an unknown experimental factor could not be ruled out. In an earlier analysis of 587 of the donors, most TCR beta V segments appeared in productive rearrangements about 87% or about 30% of the time, broadly matching IMGT annotations. According to the authors, the approach could potentially be generalized to other disease states and immunological phenotypes. Because some donors lacked HLA typing at each locus, the association tests relied only on the typed subset. Cytomegalovirus status was reported to be diagnosed by the classifier with high specificity and sensitivity in both the original and validation cohorts. Only TCR beta chains were sequenced in this cohort, and the absence of alpha or paired-chain data limited detectable features. According to a later analysis, most CMV-associated TCR beta chains appeared to be HLA-restricted, and the HLA associations seemed to be driven largely by CMV exposure. V-gene and J-gene trimming of TCR beta chains was associated with a missense DCLRE1C variant in a later genetic analysis, and the association was replicated in an independent cohort. The study listed 150 to 200 TCR beta chains as associated with cytomegalovirus. In a later analysis, more than 15,000 TCR beta sequences were associated with specific HLA alleles at a false discovery rate of 0.05. In a later analysis, HLA-associated TCR beta chains were found to be more clonally expanded and to have lower generation probabilities than equally common non-associated chains. Because counts were too low, about 15 rarely observed V segments, including chromosome 9 orphons, were left out of the earlier analysis of approximately 500 of the donors. In vitro tests confirmed that a few of the cytomegalovirus-associated TCR beta chains recognize cytomegalovirus antigens. A further reported finding was that TCR beta sequences accurately predicted the HLA-A and HLA-B alleles for most subjects in the first cohort. Most TCR sequences were observed very rarely across donors, whereas some public TCRs were present in many individuals. A cluster of highly shared sequence variants was judged likely to represent a technical artifact of the sequencing pipeline. According to a later genetic analysis, donors in an Asian-associated ancestry cluster had fewer N-insertions in productive TCRs than the roughly 670-donor mean. Some IMGT-functional V segments, including TRBV6-2 and TRBV6-3, could not be told apart with the 87-base-pair reads, so those segments were excluded. For the cohort, immune exposure information was limited to CMV serostatus. Roughly uniform sequencing depth across donors was assumed in presence/absence analyses, although this assumption may not hold. According to a later analysis, parvovirus B19, influenza, CMV and Epstein-Barr virus appeared linked to several top co-occurrence clusters.

The V and J segments used are TRBV11-2 and TRBJ2-1; TRBD1 aligns with 8 central bases. This TCR came from a man aged 35 to 55 in good health and CMV-seropositive. The material sequenced was PBMCs. The sequence in DNA is TGTGCCAGCAGCTTGGACAGGGCTACCTACAATGAGCAGTTCTTC. It codes for CASSLDRATYNEQFF.